Detailed here is one TCR beta chain. What it recognizes is unknown. This entry is derived from a study of identical twins. Broader study findings: Excess sharing by twins proved weaker in beta out-of-frame sequences.

The germline V and J ends were trimmed by 2 bases and 12 bases, with 20 bases remaining between them. The CDR3 runs 15 residues. TCRdb called the 5' RACE reads again in MiXCR, with one record for every CDR3 protein. Seen here are more than 600,000 distinct CDR3 sequences, about 20% observed once, and the top ten hold about 12%. In addition, the sample was reused for a study of T cells expressing NK-cell markers. That work adds: HCMV serostatus: seven of eight sequenced donors positive, one negative. The authors applied an anti-gamma-delta TCR antibody in several experiments, and it restricted sorting to alpha-beta TCR T cells. Dominant NKG2C+ clonotype frequencies of about 1.0-8% of CD8+ T cells were measured in more than 5 donors.

The clonotype comes from a woman aged 18-29 years in good health. This chain connects TRBV12-3 or TRBV12-4 to TRBJ2-1; D remains unclear. The sequenced sample was PBMCs. In DNA form, the CDR3 reads TGTGCCAGCAGTTTACGGGCTTCTCTCCTCAAAGTGCAGTTCTTC. Its translation is CASSLRASLLKVQFF.